The 26 T cell receptor beta chains presented below share a single source sample, sequenced in a study of CDR3 diversity in severe acne. TCRdb re-derived calls from the PCR reads in MiXCR, one entry per CDR3 protein. The table records 90,000 or so distinct CDR3 sequences, roughly 52% of them present only once. The sequenced sample consisted of blood. The receptors originated from a male donor in good health, serving as a control.

A single count supports this clonotype. The junction departs from the called germline gene at one end, perhaps through a read error. The chain joins TRBV20-1 to TRBJ1-1; D ambiguous. The germline CDR1 and CDR2 sequences are DFQATT and SNEGSKA (reference sequence). The CDR3 runs 14 residues. The CDR3 spells CSGPRGEGVNEASF. In DNA, the CDR3 is TGCAGTGGACCTCGTGGAGAAGGAGTTAATGAAGCTTCCTTT.

In this sample, this clonotype turned up a few times. V and J are TRBV10-2 and TRBJ1-1, with D unresolved. Germline V CDR1 and CDR2: WSHSY, SAAADI. V lost 2 bases and J 6 bases, leaving 7 bases between the germline ends. The CDR3 sequence is 12 residues long. The CDR3 spells CASSEGLAEAFF. CDR3 in DNA: TGCGCCAGCAGTGAGGGGCTGGCTGAAGCTTTCTTT.

This clonotype was counted ten times or more. The V and J genes are TRBV9 and TRBJ2-1; the match to TRBD2 covers 7 bases. From germline, CDR1 is SGDLS and CDR2 YYNGEE. The CDR3 extends over 16 amino acids. V shed 3 bases, J shed 8 bases, and the junction held 14 bases outside the gene matches. The CDR3 coding sequence is TGTGCCAGCAGCGCCCCCGGGACTAAAGCGGTCGATGAGCAGTTCTTC. It yields the protein CASSAPGTKAVDEQFF.

Of note for this clonotype: Since the CDR3 does not end with the conserved phenylalanine or tryptophan, this likely comes from a read error. The CDR3 coding sequence is TGTGCCAGCAGCGTAGGTCAGGGTAGTGAAAAACTGTTTTTA. It translates to CASSVGQGSEKLFL. The chain joins TRBV9 to TRBJ1-4; D might be TRBD1 (5 bases). The germline V gene encodes CDR1 SGDLS and CDR2 YYNGEE. Trimming shortened V by 0 bases and J by 7 bases, and 10 bases separated the two germline ends. This CDR3 is built from 14 residues.

The chain couples TRBV6-1 to TRBJ2-3, with 7 bases lining up with TRBD1. This CDR3 comprises 15 residues. J lost 0 bases, V lost 11 bases, and 11 bases had no gene match. Germline V gene data show CDR1 as MNHNS and CDR2 as SASEGT. In DNA, the CDR3 is TGTGCCCACAGGGGTACGGCTGGGAGCACAGATACGCAGTATTTT. Protein product: CAHRGTAGSTDTQYF.

The chain uses TRBV20-1 and TRBJ1-1; no definite D call. CDR1 and CDR2 (germline): DFQATT, SNEGSKA (reference sequence). This CDR3 is 10 amino acids long. CDR3 sequence: CSAPNTEAFF. The CDR3 bases are TGCAGCGCACCGAACACTGAAGCTTTCTTT.

This clonotype was detected a few times. The CDR3 DNA follows: TGTGCCAGTAGCTTCACCACAGGGTTTTATCAGCCCCAGCATTTT. Its protein is CASSFTTGFYQPQHF. The chain has TRBV19 and TRBJ1-5, with D possibly matching TRBD1 (6 bases). The V gene's germline CDR1 is LNHDA and CDR2 SQIVND (reference sequence). V was pared by 6 bases and J by 5 bases, with 17 bases between. The CDR3 contains 15 residues. Full variable domain (remainder filled in from reference TRBV19 and TRBJ1-5): DGGITQSPKYLFRKEGQNVTLSCEQNLNHDAMYWYRQDPGQGLRLIYYSQIVNDFQKGDIAEGYSVSREKKESFPLTVTSAQKNPTAFYLCASSFTTGFYQPQHFGDGTRLSIL.

The CDR3 sequence is CASSVRGTNEKLFF. The CDR3 DNA reads as TGTGCCAGCAGCGTAAGGGGAACTAATGAAAAACTGTTTTTT. The chain is built from TRBV9 and TRBJ1-4, with a tentative D call TRBD1 (5 bases). Germline V gives CDR1 SGDLS, CDR2 YYNGEE. The CDR3 loop spans 14 amino acids. V was clipped by 1 base and J by 1 base, with 5 bases between them.

For this clonotype: A much larger clone differs by one base, so this may be a read error. The chain carries TRBV25-1 and TRBJ1-2; D is possibly TRBD1 (6 bases). Per germline, CDR1 MGHDK and CDR2 SYGVNS. This CDR3 comprises 16 residues. CDR3 DNA sequence: TGTACCAGCAGTGAATCGGCCGGGGGCGCCTGGGGTGGCTACACCTTC. Its translation is CTSSESAGGAWGGYTF.

The chain combines TRBV4-1 with TRBJ2-7; D tentatively fits TRBD1 or TRBD2 (7 bases each). The length of the CDR3 is 15 residues. Germline lookup yields CDR1 MGHRA and CDR2 YSYEKL. Trimming removed 3 bases from V and 4 bases from J, with 16 bases in between. The CDR3 DNA is TGCGCCAGCAGCCACGCGGGGGAGGGGGCGTACGAGCAGTACTTC. It specifies CASSHAGEGAYEQYF.

This clonotype was recorded a few times. The J gene is TRBJ2-2, the V gene TRBV7-2; D is unresolved. The CDR3 has 12 residues. V was shortened by 5 bases and J by 7 bases, with 8 bases between the two germline ends. Germline loops: CDR1 SGHTA, CDR2 FQGNSA. The CDR3 DNA follows: TGTGCCAGCAGCGGGATGAGCGGGGAGCTGTTTTTT. It specifies CASSGMSGELFF.

The chain couples TRBV24-1 to TRBJ2-3; 7 nucleotides agree with TRBD1. Unmatched junction bases numbered 2, after V lost 2 bases and J lost 1 base. The CDR3 consists of 15 residues. The germline gives CDR1 KGHDR, CDR2 SFDVKD. The DNA of the CDR3 is TGTGCCACCAGTGATTCCACAGGGGGCACAGATACGCAGTATTTT. Its translation: CATSDSTGGTDTQYF.

This clonotype is a singleton in its sample. The gene calls are TRBV19 and TRBJ2-1; 9 nucleotides align to TRBD2. CDR3 length equals 14 residues. Germline lookup yields CDR1 LNHDA and CDR2 SQIVND (reference sequence). Trimming took 6 bases from V and 2 from J; bases not matched to a gene: 2. Written as DNA, the CDR3 is TGTGCCAGTAGGGCTAGCGGGACCTACAATGAGCAGTTCTTC. It specifies CASRASGTYNEQFF.

This clonotype was seen many times. The gene calls are TRBV9 and TRBJ2-1; 11 bases match TRBD2. J was trimmed by 3 bases and V by 4 bases; bases with no gene match: 9. The CDR3 is 17 amino acids. Germline values: CDR1 SGDLS, CDR2 YYNGEE. The CDR3 DNA follows: TGTGCCAGCAGCCCCAGACCACTAGCGGGAGTCTACAATGAGCAGTTCTTC. Translating it yields CASSPRPLAGVYNEQFF.

At least ten counts were recorded for this clonotype. J is TRBJ2-7 and V is TRBV12-3 or TRBV12-4; TRBD1 matches 8 bases. This CDR3 comprises 12 residues. The V segment lost 5 bases and the J segment 6 bases; nucleotides outside the gene matches: 3. The CDR3 here is CASSRTGSEQYF. As DNA, the CDR3 is TGTGCCAGCAGTCGGACAGGGTCCGAGCAGTACTTC.

This clonotype was detected a few times. This chain uses TRBV5-4 with TRBJ2-5, with D possibly being TRBD2 (6 bases). The CDR3 length is 13 residues. CDR1 SGHNT and CDR2 YYREEE come from the germline V gene (reference sequence). The V gene lost 2 bases and the J gene lost 4 bases, with 9 bases spanning the gap. The CDR3 nucleotides are TGTGCCAGCAGCTTTTTCGGGGGAGAGACCCAGTACTTC. Protein product: CASSFFGGETQYF.

This clonotype was picked up a small number of times. The chain employs TRBV29-1 and TRBJ1-1; D ambiguous. Deletions cut 7 bases from V and 0 bases from J, with 15 bases between. The CDR3 sequence is 14 residues long. Germline-derived CDR1 and CDR2 are SQVTM and ANQGSEA. CDR3 amino acids: CSASSAGLNTEAFF. CDR3 DNA sequence: TGCAGCGCCTCATCGGCCGGACTGAACACTGAAGCTTTCTTT. The complete variable domain, with remaining parts taken from reference TRBV29-1 and TRBJ1-1, reads SAVISQKPSRDICQRGTSLTIQCQVDSQVTMMFWYRQQPGQSLTLIATANQGSEATYESGFVIDKFPISRPNLTFSTLTVSNMSPEDSSIYLCSASSAGLNTEAFFGQGTRLTVV.

This clonotype has a count of ten or more. The chain carries TRBV2 and TRBJ1-3; D is possibly TRBD1 (5 bases). Germline lookup yields CDR1 SNHLY and CDR2 FYNNEI. Trimming removed 4 bases from V and 3 bases from J, with 13 bases in between. The length of the CDR3 is 15 residues. In DNA, the CDR3 is TGTGCCAGCAGTGTGGGACTACTCGGTGGAAACACCATATATTTT. This codes for CASSVGLLGGNTIYF.

This clonotype was seen only a few times. This chain links TRBV7-8 with TRBJ1-4; possibly TRBD1 for D (5 bases). Trimming took 5 bases from V and 10 from J, leaving 14 bases between them. The CDR3 runs 13 residues. CDR1 is SGHVS and CDR2 is FQNEAQ in the germline V gene. CDR3 nucleotide sequence: TGTGCCAGCAGCCCCGACGGTGGGGCAAAACTGTTTTTT. It encodes CASSPDGGAKLFF. Together with reference TRBV7-8 and TRBJ1-4, the CDR3 gives the full variable domain: GAGVSQSPRYKVAKRGQDVALRCDPISGHVSLFWYQQALGQGPEFLTYFQNEAQLDKSGLPSDRFFAERPEGSVSTLKIQRTQQEDSAVYLCASSPDGGAKLFFGSGTQLSVL.

In this sample, this clonotype turned up many times. The chain carries TRBV6-5 and TRBJ1-6; 7 bases are shared with TRBD1. The CDR3 runs 15 residues. Germline values: CDR1 MNHEY, CDR2 SVGAGI. After removal of 2 bases from V and 5 bases from J, the junction contained 3 bases not matched to a gene. The CDR3 region is CASSYTTGDNSPLHF. The CDR3, as DNA: TGTGCCAGCAGTTACACCACAGGGGATAATTCACCCCTCCACTTT.

The V gene is TRBV7-3, the J gene TRBJ2-2, with D unclear. The V end lost 5 bases, the J end lost 8 bases, and 15 bases lay between the germline ends. The CDR3 sequence is 14 residues long. Germline loops: CDR1 SGHTA, CDR2 FQGTGA. DNA of the CDR3: TGTGCCAGCAGCCCTAGGACCCTACCAGGGGAGCTGTTTTTT. This sequence encodes CASSPRTLPGELFF.

V is TRBV2 and J is TRBJ2-6, with 7 nucleotides matching TRBD1. The CDR3 covers 16 residues. CDR1 SNHLY and CDR2 FYNNEI come from the germline V gene. J gave up 0 bases and V 5 bases, and 4 bases lay outside the gene matches. This CDR3 reads CASSRGLISGANVLTF. CDR3 nucleotide sequence: TGTGCCAGCAGTAGGGGGCTGATCTCTGGGGCCAACGTCCTGACTTTC.

V and J are TRBV25-1 and TRBJ1-1; D unresolved. Trimming removed 5 bases from V and 8 bases from J, with 9 bases in between. Germline V gene lookup returns CDR1 MGHDK and CDR2 SYGVNS. This CDR3 region has 11 residues. The chain's CDR3 is CASSYGAEAFF. CDR3 sequence (DNA): TGTGCCAGCAGTTACGGAGCCGAAGCTTTCTTT.

With respect to this clonotype: One end of the junction varies from germline; a read error may be responsible. CDR3 residues: CSAAVGAGGPEALF. CDR3 DNA: TGCAGTGCCGCCGTTGGGGCAGGGGGTCCTGAAGCTCTCTTT. The rearrangement links TRBV20-1 to TRBJ1-1; 7 nucleotides agree with TRBD1. CDR3 length: 14 amino acids. Germline V gene sequence: CDR1 DFQATT, CDR2 SNEGSKA (reference sequence).

J is TRBJ1-4 and V is TRBV7-2; possible D gene TRBD1, 5 bases. Trimming took 1 base from V and 10 from J, leaving 16 bases between them. Germline-derived CDR1 and CDR2 are SGHTA and FQGNSA. This CDR3 region has 15 residues. CDR3 sequence: CASSLDGSRGGKLFF. DNA of the CDR3: TGTGCCAGCAGCTTAGACGGTTCAAGGGGAGGAAAACTGTTTTTT.

The chain couples TRBV6-5 to TRBJ1-1, with D possibly being TRBD1 (5 bases). The CDR3 totals 15 residues. V shed 1 base and J shed 1 base, with 10 bases lying between them. The germline V gene encodes CDR1 MNHEY and CDR2 SVGAGI. CDR3 sequence: CASSYFAGTNTEAFF. CDR3 DNA sequence: TGTGCCAGCAGTTACTTTGCAGGGACGAACACTGAAGCTTTCTTT.